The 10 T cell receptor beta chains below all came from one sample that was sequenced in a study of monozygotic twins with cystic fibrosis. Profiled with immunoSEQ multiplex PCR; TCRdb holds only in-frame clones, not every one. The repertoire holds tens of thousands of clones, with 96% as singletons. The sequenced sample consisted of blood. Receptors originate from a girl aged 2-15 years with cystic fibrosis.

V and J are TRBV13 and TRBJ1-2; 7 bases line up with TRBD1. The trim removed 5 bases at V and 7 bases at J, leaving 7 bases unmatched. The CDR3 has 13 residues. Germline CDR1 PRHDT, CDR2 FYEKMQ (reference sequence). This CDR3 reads CASSLRQGVGYTF. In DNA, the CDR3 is TGTGCCAGCAGCCTCCGACAGGGTGTTGGCTACACCTTC.

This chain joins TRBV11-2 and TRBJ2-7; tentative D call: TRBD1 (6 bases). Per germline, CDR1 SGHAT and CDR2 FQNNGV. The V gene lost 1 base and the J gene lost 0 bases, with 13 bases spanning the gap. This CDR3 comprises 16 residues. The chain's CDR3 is CASSLAGTRSSYEQYF. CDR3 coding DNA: TGTGCCAGCAGCTTAGCCGGGACAAGGAGCTCCTACGAGCAGTACTTC.

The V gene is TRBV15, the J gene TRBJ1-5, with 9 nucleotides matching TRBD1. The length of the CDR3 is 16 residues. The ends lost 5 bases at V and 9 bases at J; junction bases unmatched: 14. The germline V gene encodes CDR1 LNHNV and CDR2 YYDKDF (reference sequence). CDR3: CATSDPGQGYFRPQHF. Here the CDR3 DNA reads TGTGCCACCAGCGACCCGGGACAGGGCTATTTCAGGCCCCAGCATTTT.

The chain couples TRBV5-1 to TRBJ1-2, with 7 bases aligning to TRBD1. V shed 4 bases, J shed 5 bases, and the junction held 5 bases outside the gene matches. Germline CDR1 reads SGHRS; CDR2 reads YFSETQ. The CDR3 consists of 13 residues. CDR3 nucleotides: TGCGCCAGCAGCATGGGACAGAGATATGGCTACACCTTC. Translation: CASSMGQRYGYTF.

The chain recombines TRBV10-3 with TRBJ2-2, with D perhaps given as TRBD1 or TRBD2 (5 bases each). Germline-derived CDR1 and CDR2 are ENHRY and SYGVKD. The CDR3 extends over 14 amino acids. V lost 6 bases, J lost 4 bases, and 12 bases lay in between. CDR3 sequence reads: CAIRGTSFTGELFF. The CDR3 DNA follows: TGTGCCATCAGGGGGACGAGTTTCACCGGGGAGCTGTTTTTT.

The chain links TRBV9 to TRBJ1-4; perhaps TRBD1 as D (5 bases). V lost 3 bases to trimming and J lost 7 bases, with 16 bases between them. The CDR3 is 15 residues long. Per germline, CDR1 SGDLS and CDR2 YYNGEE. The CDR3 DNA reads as TGTGCCAGCAGCGGCAGCGGGGGATCGGGTGAAAAACTGTTTTTT. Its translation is CASSGSGGSGEKLFF.

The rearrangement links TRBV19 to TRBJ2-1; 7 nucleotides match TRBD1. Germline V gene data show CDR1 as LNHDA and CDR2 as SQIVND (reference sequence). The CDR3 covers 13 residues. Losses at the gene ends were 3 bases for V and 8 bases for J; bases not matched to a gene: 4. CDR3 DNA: TGTGCCAGTAGTATTGGACAGGCCGATGAGCAGTTCTTC. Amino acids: CASSIGQADEQFF.

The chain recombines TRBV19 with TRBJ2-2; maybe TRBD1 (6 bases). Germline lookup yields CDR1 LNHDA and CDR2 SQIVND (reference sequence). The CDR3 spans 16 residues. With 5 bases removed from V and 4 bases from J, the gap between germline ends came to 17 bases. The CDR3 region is CASSPPGRGSTGELFF. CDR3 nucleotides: TGTGCCAGTAGTCCGCCCGGTAGGGGGAGCACCGGGGAGCTGTTTTTT.

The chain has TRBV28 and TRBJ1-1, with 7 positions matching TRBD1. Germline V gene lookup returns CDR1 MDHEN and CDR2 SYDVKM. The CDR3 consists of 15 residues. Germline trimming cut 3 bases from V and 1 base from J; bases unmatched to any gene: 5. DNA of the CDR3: TGTGCCAGCAGTTTCTCGGACAGGCGGAACACTGAAGCTTTCTTT. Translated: CASSFSDRRNTEAFF.

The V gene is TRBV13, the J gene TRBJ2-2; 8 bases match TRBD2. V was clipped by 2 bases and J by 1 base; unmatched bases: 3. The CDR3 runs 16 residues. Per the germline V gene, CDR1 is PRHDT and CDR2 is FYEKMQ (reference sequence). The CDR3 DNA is TGTGCCAGCAGCTTACCGGGACTAGGGAACACCGGGGAGCTGTTTTTT. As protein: CASSLPGLGNTGELFF.